Presented here are 18 T cell receptor beta chains from one specimen sequenced in a study of radiation and T cells in renal cell carcinoma. Time point of the sample: baseline pretreatment blood. The treatment: 15 Gy SBRT to primary tumor, nephrectomy 4 weeks later. Clones were read by immunoSEQ multiplex PCR, and TCRdb kept only the in-frame ones, dropping some. This sample carries about 150,000 clones, 70% to 90% of them seen once, and the ten largest clones take about 11%. Sequencing was performed on blood, taken from a patient whose treatment included radiotherapy and nephrectomy. Every receptor here comes from a woman between 50 and 59 years old with renal cell carcinoma.

This clone was picked up a small number of times. The CDR3 bases are TGTGCCAGCAGCGCCTCAGACAGATACCTACGGTACGAGCAGTACTTC. Translated: CASSASDRYLRYEQYF. The J gene is TRBJ2-7, the V gene TRBV5-5; a weak D match, TRBD1 (5 bases). Per germline, CDR1 SGHKS and CDR2 YYEKEE (reference sequence). The CDR3 has 16 amino acids. V lost 4 bases to trimming and J lost 4 bases, with 21 bases between them.

In nucleotides, the CDR3 is TGTGCCAGCTCACCGGGACAGGGGGCTAATTCGAATCAGCCCCAGCATTTT. Translation: CASSPGQGANSNQPQHF. The chain has TRBV18 and TRBJ1-5; 12 bases are a match to TRBD1. V dropped 3 bases and J dropped 4; count of bases not matched to a gene: 7. This CDR3 is built from 17 residues. Germline V gene sequence: CDR1 KGHSH, CDR2 LQKENI.

This clone occurred a few times. The chain carries TRBV19 and TRBJ2-1; tentatively, D is TRBD1 (6 bases). This CDR3 region has 14 residues. V was cut by 6 bases and J by 6 bases, with 15 bases left in between. The germline CDR1 and CDR2 sequences are LNHDA and SQIVND (reference sequence). The chain's CDR3 is CASSTRTGPNEQFF. Written as DNA, the CDR3 is TGTGCCAGTAGCACCCGCACAGGGCCCAATGAGCAGTTCTTC.

The J gene is TRBJ1-1, the V gene TRBV13; TRBD1 matches at 7 bases. The CDR3 contains 15 residues. The germline gives CDR1 PRHDT, CDR2 FYEKMQ (reference sequence). With 3 bases clipped from V and 0 bases from J, the junction kept 4 bases outside the gene matches. In DNA, the CDR3 is TGTGCCAGCAGCTTCGGGACAGACTTGAACACTGAAGCTTTCTTT. Translated, it gives CASSFGTDLNTEAFF.

The chain joins TRBV6-5 to TRBJ2-7; 8 positions agree with TRBD1. The V gene end was trimmed by 7 bases and the J gene end by 2 bases; junction bases not matched to a gene: 4. The germline V gene has CDR1 MNHEY and CDR2 SVGAGI. This CDR3 region has 13 residues. CDR3 loop: CASTRGQAYEQYF. The CDR3 DNA is TGTGCCAGCACCCGGGGACAGGCCTACGAGCAGTACTTC.

This clone appeared a few times. Other DNA variants within this sample encode the same CDR3. The chain employs TRBV18 and TRBJ1-2; a possible D gene is TRBD1 (6 bases). CDR1 KGHSH and CDR2 LQKENI come from the germline V gene. CDR3 length: 13 residues. V was cut by 6 bases and J by 3 bases, with 11 bases left in between. The CDR3 spells CASSPDRDYGYTF. The CDR3 nucleotides read TGTGCCAGCTCTCCGGACAGAGACTATGGCTACACCTTC.

This clone was counted once. The chain recombines TRBV10-3 with TRBJ2-1; no firm D call. The V end was cut by 2 bases, the J end by 6 bases, with 17 bases between. This CDR3 comprises 16 residues. From germline, CDR1 is ENHRY and CDR2 SYGVKD. The DNA of the CDR3 is TGTGCCATCAGTGAGAAAACAGCAAGTTATATCAATGAGCAGTTCTTC. Translation: CAISEKTASYINEQFF.

This clone was seen just once. The V gene is TRBV6-5, the J gene TRBJ1-1, with D unclear. Trimming removed 6 bases at V and 1 base at J, with 15 bases between. Per germline, CDR1 MNHEY and CDR2 SVGAGI. This CDR3 is built from 15 residues. CDR3 sequence: CASRRLAGKNTEAFF. CDR3 DNA sequence: TGTGCCAGCAGACGGTTAGCCGGGAAGAACACTGAAGCTTTCTTT.

This clone was observed a single time. The J gene is TRBJ2-3, the V gene TRBV5-1, with no clear D. V was cut by 1 base and J by 2 bases, with 5 bases left in between. The CDR3 totals 13 residues. Looked up from germline, CDR1 is SGHRS and CDR2 is YFSETQ. The CDR3 spells CASSLYLTDTQYF. For the CDR3, the DNA is TGCGCCAGCAGCTTGTACCTCACAGATACGCAGTATTTT.

This clone was observed once. The J gene is TRBJ1-2, the V gene TRBV14; TRBD1 might be the D (5 bases). V was trimmed by 1 base and J by 1 base, leaving 19 bases between them. Germline V gives CDR1 SGHDN, CDR2 FVKESK. The CDR3 consists of 18 residues. The CDR3 sequence is CASSQGYRDSLFNYGYTF. DNA for the CDR3: TGTGCCAGCAGCCAAGGGTATCGAGACAGCCTGTTTAACTATGGCTACACCTTC.

The chain is built from TRBV19 and TRBJ1-1; 9 positions match TRBD1. Germline V gene data show CDR1 as LNHDA and CDR2 as SQIVND (reference sequence). J gave up 7 bases and V 6 bases, and 9 bases lay outside the gene matches. CDR3 length equals 14 residues. As DNA, the CDR3 is TGTGCCAGTAGCCGTACAGGGGGCGGAGGTGAAGCTTTCTTT. Translated, it gives CASSRTGGGGEAFF. Combining the CDR3 with reference TRBV19 and TRBJ1-1 gives the whole variable domain DGGITQSPKYLFRKEGQNVTLSCEQNLNHDAMYWYRQDPGQGLRLIYYSQIVNDFQKGDIAEGYSVSREKKESFPLTVTSAQKNPTAFYLCASSRTGGGGEAFFGQGTRLTVV.

The chain uses TRBV6-6 and TRBJ1-2; 10 bases agree with TRBD1. In germline, CDR1 is MNHNY, CDR2 SVGAGI (reference sequence). This CDR3 has 14 amino acids. Trimming removed 6 bases from V and 1 base from J; junction bases left unmatched: 2. The DNA of the CDR3 is TGTGCCAGCAGGGACAGGGGGTATAACTATGGCTACACCTTC. Translating it yields CASRDRGYNYGYTF.

V gene TRBV13 combines with J gene TRBJ1-1, with 10 bases lining up with TRBD1. The CDR3 contains 15 residues. CDR1 PRHDT and CDR2 FYEKMQ come from the germline V gene (reference sequence). The J segment lost 4 bases and the V segment lost 5 bases, leaving 7 bases of the junction unmatched. CDR3 DNA sequence: TGTGCCAGCAGCGCACCGGGACAGGGGACCACTGAAGCTTTCTTT. Protein product: CASSAPGQGTTEAFF.

This clone was seen ten or more times. The rearrangement links TRBV15 to TRBJ1-1; D call uncertain. Per the germline V gene, CDR1 is LNHNV and CDR2 is YYDKDF (reference sequence). CDR3 length: 15 residues. Between the trimmed V and J ends, which lost 6 bases and 1 base, there was a span of 15 bases. CDR3 sequence (DNA): TGTGCCACCAGGGCCCGTAGGACTGGGAACACTGAAGCTTTCTTT. Protein sequence: CATRARRTGNTEAFF.

The gene calls are TRBV18 and TRBJ1-4; TRBD1 matches at 7 bases. The germline V gene has CDR1 KGHSH and CDR2 LQKENI. The CDR3 is 14 residues long. Trimming at V came to 3 bases and at J to 6 bases, leaving 4 bases not matched to a gene. The CDR3 sequence is CASSPGQGDEKLFF. DNA for the CDR3: TGTGCCAGCTCACCGGGCCAGGGGGATGAAAAACTGTTTTTT.

This chain links TRBV6-5 with TRBJ2-2; D remains ambiguous. Germline-derived CDR1 and CDR2 are MNHEY and SVGAGI. Trimming left V 10 bases short and J 5 bases short, with 14 bases between. This CDR3 region has 13 residues. CDR3 nucleotide sequence: TGTGCCACCCAGACACTTACGACCGGGGAGCTGTTTTTT. Its protein product is CATQTLTTGELFF.

This chain uses TRBV7-9 with TRBJ1-2; D is ambiguous. Trimming removed 2 bases from V and 3 bases from J, with 10 bases in between. The CDR3 contains 14 residues. Germline lookup yields CDR1 SEHNR and CDR2 FQNEAQ (reference sequence). The CDR3 sequence is CASSLIGQHYGYTF. The CDR3 region has the DNA TGTGCCAGCAGCTTAATTGGGCAGCACTATGGCTACACCTTC.

Here the CDR3 DNA reads TGTGCCAGCAGCCCTAGGAGGGGGGCCTCCTACGAGCAGTACTTC. This encodes CASSPRRGASYEQYF. The chain carries TRBV7-2 and TRBJ2-7; D possibly matches TRBD1 or TRBD2 (6 bases each). V lost 5 bases, J lost 0 bases, and 14 bases lay in between. Germline V gene sequence: CDR1 SGHTA, CDR2 FQGNSA. The CDR3 contains 15 residues.